Each of the 4 T cell receptor beta chains below was sequenced from the same sample in a study of blood T cells in healthy people across ages. Using a J-beta primer mix together with a sample-barcoded 5' primer, a second PCR was run for roughly 6 to 12 cycles. TCRdb re-analysed the 5' RACE reads in MiXCR, keeping a single row per CDR3 protein. The table has 870,000 or so distinct CDR3 sequences, 29% seen once. The sequenced material came from blood. The receptors here all came from a woman of 80 years or more in good health.

The table lists this clonotype with many counts. This chain connects TRBV15 to TRBJ2-1; D may be TRBD2 (6 bases). This CDR3 is built from 16 residues. Germline values: CDR1 LNHNV, CDR2 YYDKDF (reference sequence). Trimming left V 2 bases short and J 0 bases short, with 11 bases between. The CDR3 coding sequence is TGTGCCACCAGCAGATACCAGGGAGGCTCCTACAATGAGCAGTTCTTC. It encodes CATSRYQGGSYNEQFF. The full variable domain, its missing parts supplied by reference TRBV15 and TRBJ2-1, is DAMVIQNPRYQVTQFGKPVTLSCSQTLNHNVMYWYQQKSSQAPKLLFHYYDKDFNNEADTPDNFQSRRPNTSFCFLDIRSPGLGDTAMYLCATSRYQGGSYNEQFFGPGTRLTVL.

This clonotype showed up many times. The chain recombines TRBV2 with TRBJ2-7; TRBD2 is a possible D gene (6 bases). Germline CDR1 is SNHLY and CDR2 is FYNNEI. Trimming pared 7 bases from V and 2 bases from J, leaving 12 bases between. The CDR3 totals 13 residues. CDR3 DNA sequence: TGTGCCAGCAAGGGGCTAGCGACCTACGAGCAGTACTTC. This encodes CASKGLATYEQYF.

Details on this clonotype: A much larger clone lies a single base off, so this may be a read error. This sequence joins TRBV5-6 and TRBJ1-2; 8 bases are shared with TRBD1. This CDR3 spans 14 amino acids. CDR1 is SGHDT and CDR2 is YYEEEE in the germline V gene. The CDR3 loop is CANSLVDRAGGYTF. The CDR3 region has the DNA TGTGCCAACAGCTTGGTGGACAGGGCCGGTGGCTACACCTTC.

This clonotype was picked up one time. The chain carries TRBV6-5 and TRBJ1-2; possibly TRBD1 for D (6 bases). This CDR3 spans 14 amino acids. Trimming left V 6 bases short and J 2 bases short, with 13 bases between. In germline, CDR1 is MNHEY, CDR2 SVGAGI. The CDR3 loop reads CASRLKGGNYGYTF. CDR3 sequence (DNA): TGTGCCAGCAGACTAAAAGGGGGAAACTATGGCTACACCTTC.